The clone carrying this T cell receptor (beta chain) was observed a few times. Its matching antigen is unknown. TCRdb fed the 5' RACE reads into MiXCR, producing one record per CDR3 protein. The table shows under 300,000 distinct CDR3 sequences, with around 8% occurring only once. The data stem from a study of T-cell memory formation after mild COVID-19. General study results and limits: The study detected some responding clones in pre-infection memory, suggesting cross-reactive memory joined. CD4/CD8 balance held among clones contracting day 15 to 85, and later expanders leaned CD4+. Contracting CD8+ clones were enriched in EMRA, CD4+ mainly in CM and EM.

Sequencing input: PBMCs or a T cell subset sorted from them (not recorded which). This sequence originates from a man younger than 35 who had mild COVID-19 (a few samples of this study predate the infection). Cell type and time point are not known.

As DNA, the CDR3 is TGTGCCAGCAGCGCAGACCCCTGGGGGTCTGACGAGCAGTACTTC. This encodes CASSADPWGSDEQYF. V and J are TRBV9 and TRBJ2-7; the D call may be TRBD1 or TRBD2 (5 bases each). Between the trimmed V and J ends, which lost 3 bases and 5 bases, there was a span of 18 bases. The CDR3 covers 15 residues. Germline CDR1 SGDLS, CDR2 YYNGEE.